These 22 T cell receptor beta chains share one sample of origin, sequenced in a study of shared T cell receptors in the human thymus. TCRdb keeps only in-frame clones here, not all; method: immunoSEQ multiplex PCR. The table lists about 660,000 clones, 85% to 90% of them singletons. This sample was also put to use in a study of human thymus T cells.

Specimen: thymocytes. All receptors derive from a boy less than two years old with a congenital heart defect.

CDR3 nucleotide sequence: TGTGCCAGCAGCCAAACAGACGGGACTAGCGGGGGCCGGGAGCAGTTCTTC. It codes for CASSQTDGTSGGREQFF. This chain links TRBV4-2 with TRBJ2-1, with 14 bases identical to TRBD2. Germline V CDR1 and CDR2: LGHNA, YNFKEQ. The junction had 10 bases not matched to a gene; V was cut back by 2 bases and J by 10 bases. The length of the CDR3 is 17 residues.

This sequence joins TRBV27 and TRBJ2-7, with 9 bases that match TRBD2. Germline lookup yields CDR1 MNHEY and CDR2 SMNVEV (reference sequence). Trimming cost V 5 bases and J 11 bases; bases outside gene matches: 13. CDR3 length: 14 amino acids. CDR3 amino acids: CASSPRLAARPKYF. The CDR3 coding sequence is TGTGCCAGCAGTCCCAGACTAGCGGCCCGTCCTAAGTACTTC.

V and J are TRBV19 and TRBJ2-5; the D gene is possibly TRBD1 (5 bases). CDR3 size: 13 residues. V gave up 4 bases and J gave up 3 bases, with 9 bases separating them. Per germline, CDR1 LNHDA and CDR2 SQIVND (reference sequence). This CDR3 is CASSTDNEETQYF. The DNA of the CDR3 is TGTGCCAGTAGTACGGACAATGAAGAGACCCAGTACTTC. The full variable domain, in which reference TRBV19 and TRBJ2-5 provide the parts outside the CDR3, is DGGITQSPKYLFRKEGQNVTLSCEQNLNHDAMYWYRQDPGQGLRLIYYSQIVNDFQKGDIAEGYSVSREKKESFPLTVTSAQKNPTAFYLCASSTDNEETQYFGPGTRLLVL.

The CDR3 loop is CASSSPDRGGYSNQPQHF. CDR3 bases: TGTGCCAGCAGCTCGCCGGACAGGGGCGGGTATAGCAATCAGCCCCAGCATTTT. The rearrangement uses TRBV5-6 and TRBJ1-5; 9 positions match TRBD1. V dropped 3 bases and J dropped 0; count of bases not matched to a gene: 10. Germline CDR1 reads SGHDT; CDR2 reads YYEEEE. The CDR3 has 18 amino acids.

The genes are TRBV7-4 and TRBJ2-5; perhaps TRBD2 as D (6 bases). The CDR3 is made up of 14 amino acids. From germline, CDR1 is SGHVT and CDR2 SQSDAQ. Trimming removed 5 bases from V and 5 bases from J, with 15 bases in between. CDR3 protein: CASSPKAGYETQYF. The CDR3 coding sequence is TGTGCCAGCAGCCCTAAGGCGGGATATGAGACCCAGTACTTC. Filled out from reference TRBV7-4 and TRBJ2-5, the complete variable domain reads GAGVSQSPRYKVAKRGRDVALRCDSISGHVTLYWYRQTLGQGSEVLTYSQSDAQRDKSGRPSGRFSAERPERSVSTLKIQRTEQGDSAVYLCASSPKAGYETQYFGPGTRLLVL.

This sequence joins TRBV28 and TRBJ1-1, with a tentative D call TRBD1 (5 bases). Trimming left V 6 bases short and J 0 bases short, with 11 bases between. The CDR3 loop spans 14 amino acids. Germline CDR1 reads MDHEN; CDR2 reads SYDVKM. CDR3 sequence: CASRWTPMNTEAFF. CDR3 nucleotide sequence: TGTGCCAGCAGGTGGACACCGATGAACACTGAAGCTTTCTTT.

The CDR3 is CASSPIGSLAPYNEQFF. CDR3 sequence (DNA): TGCGCCAGCAGCCCTATCGGCAGCCTAGCGCCCTACAATGAGCAGTTCTTC. The chain joins TRBV4-1 to TRBJ2-1, with D maybe TRBD2 (6 bases). The length of the CDR3 is 17 residues. Looked up from germline, CDR1 is MGHRA and CDR2 is YSYEKL. Trimming pared 4 bases from V and 2 bases from J, leaving 18 bases between.

This clone came up a few times. DNA of the CDR3: TGTGCCAGCAGTCCAGGGGACAGAGAGAACACTGAAGCTTTCTTT. This gives the protein CASSPGDRENTEAFF. V gene TRBV28 combines with J gene TRBJ1-1; 7 nucleotides line up with TRBD1. Germline-derived CDR1 and CDR2 are MDHEN and SYDVKM. The CDR3 sequence is 15 residues long. V lost 5 bases, J lost 1 base, and 7 bases stayed unmatched.

The J gene is TRBJ2-1, the V gene TRBV5-4, with TRBD2 matching 9 bases. The CDR3 loop spans 15 amino acids. Per the germline V gene, CDR1 is SGHNT and CDR2 is YYREEE (reference sequence). The V segment lost 0 bases and the J segment 9 bases; nucleotides outside the gene matches: 7. CDR3 coding DNA: TGTGCCAGCAGCTTGGATTGCGGGAGGGGGCCTGAGCAGTTCTTC. This encodes CASSLDCGRGPEQFF. Combining the CDR3 with reference TRBV5-4 and TRBJ2-1 gives the whole variable domain ETGVTQSPTHLIKTRGQQVTLRCSSQSGHNTVSWYQQALGQGPQFIFQYYREEENGRGNFPPRFSGLQFPNYSSELNVNALELDDSALYLCASSLDCGRGPEQFFGPGTRLTVL.

The rearrangement links TRBV19 to TRBJ2-1, with TRBD2 matching 7 bases. V shed 6 bases, J shed 4 bases, and the junction held 18 bases outside the gene matches. This CDR3 has 18 residues. Germline loops: CDR1 LNHDA, CDR2 SQIVND (reference sequence). The CDR3 DNA follows: TGTGCCAGTAGATCAGGCCTTGGTACTAGCGCGTCGTACAATGAGCAGTTCTTC. Its translation is CASRSGLGTSASYNEQFF. Full variable domain (rest looked up from reference TRBV19 and TRBJ2-1): DGGITQSPKYLFRKEGQNVTLSCEQNLNHDAMYWYRQDPGQGLRLIYYSQIVNDFQKGDIAEGYSVSREKKESFPLTVTSAQKNPTAFYLCASRSGLGTSASYNEQFFGPGTRLTVL.

This chain connects TRBV6-4 to TRBJ2-7; 11 bases are shared with TRBD1. This CDR3 has 16 amino acids. V was pared by 6 bases and J by 4 bases, with 11 bases of the junction left unmatched. Germline V gene data show CDR1 as MRHNA and CDR2 as SNTAGT. The CDR3 coding sequence is TGTGCCAGCAGCCCTATAGGACAGGGGGCGTCATACGAGCAGTACTTC. Translation: CASSPIGQGASYEQYF.

CDR3 residues: CASSLAGGQDEQYF. DNA of the CDR3: TGCGCCAGCAGCTTGGCCGGGGGGCAGGACGAGCAGTACTTC. The V call is TRBV5-1, the J call TRBJ2-5, with D perhaps TRBD2 (7 bases). The end of the DNA is better explained by TRBJ2-7, so the J call may be wrong. The CDR3 loop spans 14 amino acids. The germline gives CDR1 SGHRS, CDR2 YFSETQ.

The V call is TRBV9, the J call TRBJ1-1, with D possibly being TRBD1 (5 bases). This CDR3 has 16 residues. Germline CDR1 reads SGDLS; CDR2 reads YYNGEE. The V end was cut by 5 bases, the J end by 5 bases, with 22 bases between. CDR3 sequence reads: CASRGPRSGLGTEAFF. The DNA of the CDR3 is TGTGCCAGCAGGGGTCCCAGATCAGGGCTTGGGACTGAAGCTTTCTTT.

The J gene is TRBJ1-5, the V gene TRBV7-2; a weak D match, TRBD1 (5 bases). Per germline, CDR1 SGHTA and CDR2 FQGNSA. This CDR3 comprises 15 residues. V was shortened by 1 base and J by 7 bases, with 14 bases between the two germline ends. In DNA form, the CDR3 reads TGTGCCAGCAGCTTAGAGAGGGCGGGGGACCAGCCCCAGCATTTT. It translates to CASSLERAGDQPQHF.

The chain recombines TRBV11-3 with TRBJ2-5; D gene ambiguous. The CDR3 spans 14 residues. Germline lookup yields CDR1 SGHNT and CDR2 YENEEA. Trimming took off 5 bases at V and 4 bases at J, with 14 bases between the two ends. The CDR3 spells CASSPGWPGETQYF. The CDR3 nucleotides are TGTGCCAGCAGCCCCGGGTGGCCCGGAGAGACCCAGTACTTC.

The chain is built from TRBV27 and TRBJ1-1; D is possibly TRBD1 (6 bases). V was shortened by 4 bases and J by 7 bases, with 16 bases between the two germline ends. There are 14 residues in the CDR3. The germline CDR1 and CDR2 sequences are MNHEY and SMNVEV (reference sequence). The CDR3 coding sequence is TGTGCCAGCAGTTCGACAGGCCCGGCTAGTGAAGCTTTCTTT. It specifies CASSSTGPASEAFF.

This clone was recorded only once. V and J are TRBV6-5 and TRBJ1-5; 7 positions agree with TRBD1. Germline CDR1 reads MNHEY; CDR2 reads SVGAGI. The CDR3 totals 14 residues. The V and J ends lost 6 bases and 4 bases, in that order; junction bases with no gene match: 6. The CDR3 is CASRRPGQNQPQHF. The CDR3 DNA is TGTGCCAGCAGACGCCCGGGACAGAATCAGCCCCAGCATTTT.

The chain carries TRBV25-1 and TRBJ1-5; D gene unclear. Germline values: CDR1 MGHDK, CDR2 SYGVNS. V was shortened by 6 bases and J by 2 bases, with 11 bases between the two germline ends. The CDR3 loop spans 14 amino acids. CDR3 protein: CASSFSGGNQPQHF. CDR3 sequence (DNA): TGTGCCAGCAGCTTCTCCGGGGGCAATCAGCCCCAGCATTTT. Drawing the rest from reference TRBV25-1 and TRBJ1-5, the complete variable domain is EADIYQTPRYLVIGTGKKITLECSQTMGHDKMYWYQQDPGMELHLIHYSYGVNSTEKGDLSSESTVSRIRTEHFPLTLESARPSHTSQYLCASSFSGGNQPQHFGDGTRLSIL.

The chain joins TRBV2 to TRBJ1-5; maybe TRBD1 (6 bases). The CDR3 consists of 14 residues. V was clipped by 6 bases and J by 1 base, with 10 bases between them. The germline V gene has CDR1 SNHLY and CDR2 FYNNEI. The CDR3 nucleotides read TGTGCCAGCAGACTCAGGGGAAGCAATCAGCCCCAGCATTTT. Amino acids: CASRLRGSNQPQHF.

The CDR3 sequence is CASSSPGLAGGHHLTDTQYF. The CDR3 DNA reads as TGTGCCAGCAGCTCACCGGGACTAGCGGGAGGGCACCATCTCACAGATACGCAGTATTTT. The rearrangement uses TRBV5-4 and TRBJ2-3; TRBD2 aligns across 16 bases. Trimming cost V 3 bases and J 2 bases; bases outside gene matches: 12. The CDR3 is made up of 20 amino acids. Per germline, CDR1 SGHNT and CDR2 YYREEE (reference sequence).

V usage is TRBV11-2 and J usage is TRBJ2-6; 7 bases map to TRBD2. The J segment lost 1 base and the V segment lost 5 bases, leaving 8 bases of the junction unmatched. Germline CDR1 reads SGHAT; CDR2 reads FQNNGV. This CDR3 is built from 17 residues. This chain's CDR3 is CASSSGDPLSGANVLTF. The CDR3 DNA reads TGTGCCAGCAGCAGCGGGGATCCCCTTTCTGGGGCCAACGTCCTGACTTTC.

The chain links TRBV28 to TRBJ1-5; D is possibly TRBD1 (6 bases). Germline V CDR1 and CDR2: MDHEN, SYDVKM. With 4 bases removed from V and 3 bases from J, the gap between germline ends came to 10 bases. This CDR3 is built from 14 residues. Written as DNA, the CDR3 is TGTGCCAGCAGTTGGGACAAAACCAATCAGCCCCAGCATTTT. Residues: CASSWDKTNQPQHF.